The 13 T cell receptor beta chains given below trace back to one sample, sequenced in a study of OX40 agonist ivuxolimab in advanced cancers. Produced via immunoSEQ multiplex PCR; TCRdb's table is partial and in-frame only. The sample lists 40,000 or so clones, more than 75% occurring once. Sequencing used CD4+ or CD8+ T cells sorted from blood, obtained in a trial of the OX40 agonist ivuxolimab. These receptors all stem from an adult with an advanced solid tumor such as melanoma, head and neck, liver or kidney cancer.

The genes are TRBV4-1 and TRBJ2-1; no clear D gene. The germline V and J ends were trimmed by 0 bases and 7 bases, with 4 bases remaining between them. This CDR3 contains 12 residues. From germline, CDR1 is MGHRA and CDR2 YSYEKL. As DNA, the CDR3 is TGCGCCAGCAGCCAAGAGTTGAATGAGCAGTTCTTC. Translation: CASSQELNEQFF.

The CDR3 loop reads CASNQGVFYGYTF. The CDR3 nucleotides are TGTGCCAGTAACCAAGGGGTATTCTATGGCTACACCTTC. V usage is TRBV19 and J usage is TRBJ1-2; possible D gene TRBD1, 5 bases. This CDR3 comprises 13 residues. The V end lost 7 bases, the J end lost 4 bases, and 13 bases lay between the germline ends. Germline V lookup: CDR1 LNHDA, CDR2 SQIVND (reference sequence).

The chain uses TRBV5-1 and TRBJ2-1; TRBD2 aligns across 9 bases. This CDR3 has 15 amino acids. V lost 4 bases, J lost 9 bases, and 11 bases stayed unmatched. The germline CDR1 and CDR2 sequences are SGHRS and YFSETQ. The CDR3 here is CASSRMAGGPLEQFF. The CDR3 nucleotides are TGCGCCAGCAGCCGTATGGCGGGAGGGCCACTTGAGCAGTTCTTC.

The rearrangement uses TRBV6-6 and TRBJ2-5, with 8 bases that match TRBD1. Germline V gene data show CDR1 as MNHNY and CDR2 as SVGAGI (reference sequence). The CDR3 runs to 14 residues. V dropped 6 bases and J dropped 2; count of bases not matched to a gene: 5. The CDR3 protein is CASRGTGLQETQYF. The CDR3 region has the DNA TGTGCCAGCAGGGGGACAGGCCTACAAGAGACCCAGTACTTC.

The gene calls are TRBV6-1 and TRBJ2-3; TRBD2 matches 7 bases. The V gene end was trimmed by 1 base and the J gene end by 3 bases; junction bases not matched to a gene: 10. The CDR3 has 17 amino acids. The germline V gene has CDR1 MNHNS and CDR2 SASEGT. In DNA, the CDR3 is TGTGCCAGCAGTGAAGGGACCTGGGACTACAGAACAGATACGCAGTATTTT. Its translation: CASSEGTWDYRTDTQYF.

A note on this clone: At one end, the junction sequence differs from germline, possibly due to a read error. The chain joins TRBV4-1 to TRBJ2-1; D remains unclear. This CDR3 has 14 amino acids. The germline gives CDR1 MGHRA, CDR2 YSYEKL. CDR3 coding DNA: TGTGCCAGCAGCCAAGAAACGCAGACCGATGAGCAGTTCTTC. This translates into CASSQETQTDEQFF.

This clone appeared a single time. The gene calls are TRBV7-9 and TRBJ1-4, with unresolved D. The CDR3 runs 15 residues. Germline V gene lookup returns CDR1 SEHNR and CDR2 FQNEAQ (reference sequence). The ends were cut back, 5 bases at V and 3 bases at J, with 13 bases in the middle. CDR3 protein: CASSPRLAANEKLFF. The CDR3 DNA reads TGTGCCAGCAGCCCCCGGCTGGCGGCTAATGAAAAACTGTTTTTT.

This rearrangement joins TRBV19 to TRBJ2-7; 8 bases map to TRBD1. Germline lookup yields CDR1 LNHDA and CDR2 SQIVND (reference sequence). The CDR3 loop spans 15 amino acids. V lost 4 bases, J lost 4 bases, and 9 bases stayed unmatched. The CDR3 here is CASSTTTGAIYEQYF. CDR3 DNA sequence: TGTGCCAGTAGTACAACGACAGGGGCTATATACGAGCAGTACTTC.

This chain connects TRBV28 to TRBJ1-5, with a weak D call TRBD1 (5 bases). Germline CDR1 MDHEN, CDR2 SYDVKM. Trimming stripped 6 bases from V and 0 bases from J, with 9 bases between. The CDR3 loop spans 14 amino acids. The CDR3 protein is CASSLTDSNQPQHF. CDR3 sequence (DNA): TGTGCCAGCAGCTTGACAGATAGCAATCAGCCCCAGCATTTT.

The chain combines TRBV29-1 with TRBJ2-1, with 15 bases aligning to TRBD2. This CDR3 is 15 amino acids long. The V gene's germline CDR1 is SQVTM and CDR2 ANQGSEA. Trimming removed 3 bases from V and 8 bases from J; junction bases left unmatched: 5. The CDR3 reads CSVEGTSGRRDEQFF. In DNA, the CDR3 is TGCAGCGTTGAGGGGACTAGCGGGAGGCGGGATGAGCAGTTCTTC.

The CDR3 protein is CASGLGAGFNEQFF. The CDR3 coding sequence is TGTGCTAGTGGTTTAGGAGCGGGGTTCAATGAGCAGTTCTTC. The chain employs TRBV12-5 and TRBJ2-1; the match to TRBD2 covers 7 bases. CDR3 length equals 14 residues. V lost 3 bases, J lost 6 bases, and 5 bases stayed unmatched. The germline V gene encodes CDR1 LGHNT and CDR2 FRNRAP.

V gene TRBV7-2 combines with J gene TRBJ1-2; no definite D call. The CDR3 extends over 15 amino acids. With 5 bases removed from V and 0 bases from J, the gap between germline ends came to 13 bases. Germline lookup yields CDR1 SGHTA and CDR2 FQGNSA. This CDR3 is CASSRLVRPNYGYTF. For the CDR3, the DNA is TGTGCCAGCAGCCGTCTGGTCAGGCCTAACTATGGCTACACCTTC.

The J gene is TRBJ2-7, the V gene TRBV6-1, with D tentatively TRBD1 (5 bases). This CDR3 region has 13 residues. The V gene's germline CDR1 is MNHNS and CDR2 SASEGT. Trimming took 9 bases from V and 4 from J, leaving 16 bases between them. CDR3 DNA: TGTGCCAGTGCCTTAGGGGTGGCGTACGAGCAGTACTTC. Translation: CASALGVAYEQYF.